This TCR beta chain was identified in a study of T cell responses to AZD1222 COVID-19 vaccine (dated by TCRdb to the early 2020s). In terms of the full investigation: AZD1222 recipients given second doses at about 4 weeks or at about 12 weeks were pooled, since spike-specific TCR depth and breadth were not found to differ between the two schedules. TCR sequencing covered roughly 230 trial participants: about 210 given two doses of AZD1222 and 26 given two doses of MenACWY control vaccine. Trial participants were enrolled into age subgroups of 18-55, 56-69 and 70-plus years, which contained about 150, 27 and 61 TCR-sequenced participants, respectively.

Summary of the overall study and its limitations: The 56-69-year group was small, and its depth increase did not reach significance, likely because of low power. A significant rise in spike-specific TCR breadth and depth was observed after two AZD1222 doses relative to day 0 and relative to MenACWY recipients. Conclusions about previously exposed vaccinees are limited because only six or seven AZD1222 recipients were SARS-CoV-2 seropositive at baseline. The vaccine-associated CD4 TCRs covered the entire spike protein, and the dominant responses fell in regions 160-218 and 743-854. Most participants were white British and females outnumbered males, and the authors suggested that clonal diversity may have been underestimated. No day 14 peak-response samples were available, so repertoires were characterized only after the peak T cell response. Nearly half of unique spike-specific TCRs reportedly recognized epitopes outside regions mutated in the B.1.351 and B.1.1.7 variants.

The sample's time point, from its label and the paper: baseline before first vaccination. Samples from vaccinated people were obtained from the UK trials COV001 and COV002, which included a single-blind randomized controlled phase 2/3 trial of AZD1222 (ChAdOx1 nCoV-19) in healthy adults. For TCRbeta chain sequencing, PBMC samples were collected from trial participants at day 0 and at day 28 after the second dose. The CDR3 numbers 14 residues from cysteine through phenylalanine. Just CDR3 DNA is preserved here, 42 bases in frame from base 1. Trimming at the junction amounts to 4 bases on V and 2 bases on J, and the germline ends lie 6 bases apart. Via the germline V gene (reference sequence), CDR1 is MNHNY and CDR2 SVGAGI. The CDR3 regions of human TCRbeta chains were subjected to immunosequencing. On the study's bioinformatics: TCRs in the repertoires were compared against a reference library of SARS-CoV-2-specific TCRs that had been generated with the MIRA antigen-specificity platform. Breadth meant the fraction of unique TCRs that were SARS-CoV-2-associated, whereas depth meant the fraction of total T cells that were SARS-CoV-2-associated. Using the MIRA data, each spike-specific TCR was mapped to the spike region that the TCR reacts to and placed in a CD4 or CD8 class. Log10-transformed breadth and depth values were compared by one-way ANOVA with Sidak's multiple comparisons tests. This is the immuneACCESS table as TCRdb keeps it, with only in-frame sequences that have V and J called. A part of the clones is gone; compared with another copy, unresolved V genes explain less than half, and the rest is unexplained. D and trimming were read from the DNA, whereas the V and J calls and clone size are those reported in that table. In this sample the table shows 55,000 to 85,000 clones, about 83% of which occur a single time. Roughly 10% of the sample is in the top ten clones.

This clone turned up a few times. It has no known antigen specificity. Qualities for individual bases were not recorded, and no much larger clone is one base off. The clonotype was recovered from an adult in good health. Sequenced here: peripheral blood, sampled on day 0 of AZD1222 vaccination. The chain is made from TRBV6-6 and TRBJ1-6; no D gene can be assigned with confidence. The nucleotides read TGTGCCAGCAGTTCGAGCCCCTATAATTCACCCCTCCACTTT. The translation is CASSSSPYNSPLHF.